A few counts support the clone carrying this T cell receptor (beta chain). Its antigen is still unknown. This entry comes from a study of OX40 agonist ivuxolimab in advanced cancers. Study-level information: Partial responses were achieved by three patients, one with hepatocellular carcinoma and two with cutaneous melanoma. Overall study results and limits: Expansion of clones was among the lowest in partial responders at 0.1-3.0 mg/kg. Clonal expansion was seen in CD4+ and CD8+ blood T cells by week 6 at 0.1 to 3.0 mg/kg.

Profiling relied on immunoSEQ multiplex PCR, and the TCRdb table lists in-frame clones only, not all of them. The repertoire consists of tens of thousands of clones, with around 94% occurring once and the leading ten covering approximately 12%. V lost 1 base, J lost 7 bases, and 6 bases stayed unmatched. Germline V gene sequence: CDR1 SEHNR, CDR2 FQNEAQ (reference sequence). This CDR3 region has 15 residues. Samples of blood were obtained at baseline, on cycle 4 day 1, and on cycle 7 day 1. The clonotype comes from an adult with an advanced solid tumor such as melanoma, head and neck, liver or kidney cancer. The sample was CD4+ or CD8+ T cells sorted from blood, taken in a trial of the OX40 agonist ivuxolimab. This chain uses TRBV7-9 with TRBJ2-1, with 8 nucleotides matching TRBD2. The CDR3 loop reads CASSLVALAGNEQFF. The CDR3, as DNA: TGTGCCAGCAGCTTAGTAGCGCTAGCGGGTAATGAGCAGTTCTTC.